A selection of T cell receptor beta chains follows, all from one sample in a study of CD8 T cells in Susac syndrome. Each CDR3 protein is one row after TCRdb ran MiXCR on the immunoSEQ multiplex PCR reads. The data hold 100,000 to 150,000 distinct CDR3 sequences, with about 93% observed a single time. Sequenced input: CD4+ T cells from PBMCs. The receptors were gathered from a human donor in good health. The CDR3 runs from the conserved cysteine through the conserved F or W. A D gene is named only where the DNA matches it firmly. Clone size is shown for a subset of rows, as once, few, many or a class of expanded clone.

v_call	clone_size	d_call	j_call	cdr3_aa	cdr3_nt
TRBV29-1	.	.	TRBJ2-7	CSVEGGRDMSSYEQYF	TGCAGCGTTGAAGGAGGAAGGGACATGAGCTCCTACGAGCAGTACTTC
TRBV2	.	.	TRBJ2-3	CASSSLADTQYF	TGTGCCAGCAGCTCCCTGGCAGATACGCAGTATTTT
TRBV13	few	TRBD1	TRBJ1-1	CASSSGQGRRNTEAFF	TGTGCCAGCAGCTCGGGACAGGGTAGGAGGAACACTGAAGCTTTCTTT
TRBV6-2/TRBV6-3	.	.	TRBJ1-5	CASSWTAKNQPQHF	TGTGCCAGCAGTTGGACAGCTAAAAATCAGCCCCAGCATTTT
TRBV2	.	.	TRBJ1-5	CASRLGPSNQPQHF	TGTGCCAGCAGACTCGGACCAAGCAATCAGCCCCAGCATTTT
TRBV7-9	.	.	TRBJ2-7	CASSSHAGNPYEQYF	TGTGCCAGCAGCTCACATGCGGGGAACCCCTACGAGCAGTACTTC
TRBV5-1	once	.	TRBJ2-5	CASSLAGAQETQYF	TGCGCCAGCAGCTTGGCGGGGGCTCAAGAGACCCAGTACTTC
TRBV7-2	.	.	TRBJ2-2	CASSLVAGATGELFF	TGTGCCAGCAGCTTAGTCGCAGGGGCCACCGGGGAGCTGTTTTTT
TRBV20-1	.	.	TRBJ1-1	CSVTEAFF	TGCAGTGTCACTGAAGCTTTCTTT
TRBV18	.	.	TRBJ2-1	CASSPGGGTPYYNEQFF	TGTGCCAGCTCACCGGGCGGCGGGACCCCTTATTACAATGAGCAGTTCTTC
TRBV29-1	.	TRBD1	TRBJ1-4	CSGTGVDEKLFF	TGCAGCGGGACAGGGGTGGACGAAAAACTGTTTTTT
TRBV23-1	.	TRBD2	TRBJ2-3	CASSQSPGGRVHRYASNPNTQYF	TGCGCCAGCAGTCAATCGCCTGGCGGGAGGGTACACAGATACGCATCCAACCCTAATACGCAGTATTTT
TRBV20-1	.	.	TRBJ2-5	CSAGWGETQYF	TGCAGTGCCGGATGGGGAGAGACCCAGTACTTC
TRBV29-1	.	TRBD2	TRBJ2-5	CSVRTSGDQETQYF	TGCAGCGTGAGGACTAGCGGGGACCAAGAGACCCAGTACTTC
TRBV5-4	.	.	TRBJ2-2	CASSSRDLNTGELFF	TGTGCCAGCAGCTCGCGGGACCTGAACACCGGGGAGCTGTTTTTT
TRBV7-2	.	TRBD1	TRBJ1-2	CASSFIDRETGGYTF	TGTGCCAGCAGCTTCATTGACAGGGAAACTGGGGGCTACACCTTC
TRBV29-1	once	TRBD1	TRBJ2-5	CSSTGVQETQYF	TGCAGCTCGACAGGGGTGCAAGAGACCCAGTACTTC
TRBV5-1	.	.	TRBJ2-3	CASSPDRGTDTQYF	TGCGCCAGCAGCCCTGACAGAGGCACAGATACGCAGTATTTT
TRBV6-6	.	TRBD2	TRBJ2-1	CASRTTSGSVHNEQFF	TGTGCCAGCAGAACGACTAGCGGGAGTGTCCACAATGAGCAGTTCTTC
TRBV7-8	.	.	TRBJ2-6	CASSLVGRTGANVLTF	TGTGCCAGCAGCTTAGTCGGCAGAACTGGGGCCAACGTCCTGACTTTC
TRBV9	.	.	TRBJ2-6	CASSGGGTENVLTF	TGTGCCAGCAGCGGGGGGGGCACGGAAAACGTCCTGACTTTC
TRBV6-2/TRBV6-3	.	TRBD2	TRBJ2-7	CASSETSGRSVSYEQYF	TGTGCCAGCAGCGAGACTAGCGGGAGAAGCGTCTCCTACGAGCAGTACTTC
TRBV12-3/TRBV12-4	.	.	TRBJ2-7	CASSLGGGDTYEQYF	TGTGCCAGCAGTTTAGGAGGAGGAGACACCTACGAGCAGTACTTC